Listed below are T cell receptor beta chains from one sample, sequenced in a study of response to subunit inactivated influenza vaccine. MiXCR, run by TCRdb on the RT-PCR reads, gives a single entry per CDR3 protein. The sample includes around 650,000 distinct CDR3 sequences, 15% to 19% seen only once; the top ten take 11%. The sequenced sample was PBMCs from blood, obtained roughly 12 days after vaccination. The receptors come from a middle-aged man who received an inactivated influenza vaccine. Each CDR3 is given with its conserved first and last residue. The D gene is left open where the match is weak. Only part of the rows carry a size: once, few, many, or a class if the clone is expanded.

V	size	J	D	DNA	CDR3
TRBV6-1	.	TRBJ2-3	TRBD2	TGTGCCAGCAGCCTCCGACTAGCGGGAGATCATACGCAGTATTTT	CASSLRLAGDHTQYF
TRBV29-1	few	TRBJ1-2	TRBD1	TGCAGCGTTGAAGTTCCCCCCCGCAGGGGGGGCTACACCTTC	CSVEVPPRRGGYTF
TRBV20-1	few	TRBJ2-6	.	TGCAGTGCTAGAGTACCTCTTTACGGCTCTGGGGCCAACGTCCTGACTTTC	CSARVPLYGSGANVLTF
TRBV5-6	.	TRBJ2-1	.	TGTGCCAGCAGCGCTAGCTGGCCGGACCTCCAGACGGACTCCTACAATGAGCAGTTCTTC	CASSASWPDLQTDSYNEQFF
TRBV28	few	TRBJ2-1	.	TGTGCCAGCAGTCAACCAACCTTCGCGGTACAGTTCTTC	CASSQPTFAVQFF
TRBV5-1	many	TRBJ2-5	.	TGTGCCAGCAGCCCCGATCGACAGGAGACCCAGTACTTC	CASSPDRQETQYF
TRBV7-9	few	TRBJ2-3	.	TGTGCCAGCAGGTCCACAGGAGTACCGAGCACAGATACGCAGTATTTT	CASRSTGVPSTDTQYF
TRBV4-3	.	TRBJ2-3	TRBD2	TGCGCCAGCAGCCCCGGACTAGCGGGGGAAACAGATACGCAGTATTTT	CASSPGLAGETDTQYF
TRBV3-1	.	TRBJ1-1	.	TGTGCCAGCAGCCAAGAGGCAGGGACGGGGACTGAAGCTTTCTTT	CASSQEAGTGTEAFF
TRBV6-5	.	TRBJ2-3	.	TGTGCCAGCACTTTTCGGATGCTTTCTAGCACAGATACGCAGTATTTT	CASTFRMLSSTDTQYF
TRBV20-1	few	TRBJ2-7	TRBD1	TGCAGTGCTAGAGACCCGGACAGGGGGTTTGACTCCTACGAGCAGTACTTC	CSARDPDRGFDSYEQYF
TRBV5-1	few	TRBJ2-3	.	TGCGCCAGCAGCTTTCTGACCCGGGCTAGCCCAGATACGCAGTATTTT	CASSFLTRASPDTQYF
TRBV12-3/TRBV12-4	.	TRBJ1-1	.	TGTGCCAGCAGCCTCCCGGGGAGTAGTGAAGCTTTCTTT	CASSLPGSSEAFF
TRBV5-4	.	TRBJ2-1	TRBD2	TGTGCCAGCAGCTTGGGAGGCGGGAGCCCTTACTACAATGAGCAGTTCTTC	CASSLGGGSPYYNEQFF
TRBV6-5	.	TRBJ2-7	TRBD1	TGTGCCAGCAGTTACTCTACAGGGGGTGGATACGAGCAGTACTTC	CASSYSTGGGYEQYF
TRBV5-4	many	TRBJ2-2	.	TGTGCCAGCAGCTTGAGGTTAGGCCAAACCGGGGAGCTGTTTTTT	CASSLRLGQTGELFF
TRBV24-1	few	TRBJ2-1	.	TGTGCCACCAGTGATTTAACGGGATACAATGAGCAGTTCTTC	CATSDLTGYNEQFF
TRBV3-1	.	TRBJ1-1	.	TGTGCCAGCAGCCCCGGAGGGGGTTTCGACACTGAAGCTTTCTTT	CASSPGGGFDTEAFF
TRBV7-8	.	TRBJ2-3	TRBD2	TGTGCCAGCAGCTTAGCGTTCGGGCTAGCGGGGATATCTAGCACAGATACGCAGTATTTT	CASSLAFGLAGISSTDTQYF
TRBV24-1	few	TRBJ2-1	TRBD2	TGTGCCACCAGTGATTTTACCTCGGGACTAGATCATGAGCAGTTCTTC	CATSDFTSGLDHEQFF
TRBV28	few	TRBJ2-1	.	TGTGCCAGCTGTCCCGGTTACAATGAGCAGTTCTTC	CASCPGYNEQFF
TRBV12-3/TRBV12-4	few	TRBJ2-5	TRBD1	TGTGCCAGCAGTACACGACAGGGGCAATCAGGGGAGACCCAGTACTTC	CASSTRQGQSGETQYF
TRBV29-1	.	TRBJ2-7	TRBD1	TGCAGCGTTGGGAAGGACAGGAACTACGAGCAGTACTTC	CSVGKDRNYEQYF
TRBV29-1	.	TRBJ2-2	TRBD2	TGCAGCGTTGAAGATGGGGCTAGCGGGAGGAACACCGGGGAGCTGTTTTTT	CSVEDGASGRNTGELFF
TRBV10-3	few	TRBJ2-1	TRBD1	TGTGCCGGGGGACAGGGGGCGAATGAGCAGTTCTTC	CAGGQGANEQFF
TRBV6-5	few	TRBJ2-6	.	TGTGCCAGCAGTTACTCGGGCGGTGCTCCTGGGGCCAACGTCCTGACTTTC	CASSYSGGAPGANVLTF
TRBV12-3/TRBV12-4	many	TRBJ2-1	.	TGTGCCAGCAGTTTAGCGGGGGGCTACTACAATGAGCAGTTCTTC	CASSLAGGYYNEQFF
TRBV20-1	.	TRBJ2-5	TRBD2	TGCAGTGCCCTTAGACTAGCGGGGACAGAGACCCAGTACTTC	CSALRLAGTETQYF
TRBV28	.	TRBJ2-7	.	TGTGCCAGCAGTTCGGGCAGTGCGGCAGCCTACGAGCAGTACTTC	CASSSGSAAAYEQYF
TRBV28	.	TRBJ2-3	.	TGTGCCAGCAGTTTATTCGGCGGGGCTAGCACAGATACGCAGTATTTT	CASSLFGGASTDTQYF
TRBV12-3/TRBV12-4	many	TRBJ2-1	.	TGTGCCAGCAGTTCGACACATGAGCAGTTCTTC	CASSSTHEQFF
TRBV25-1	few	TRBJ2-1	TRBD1	TGTGCCAGCAGTGATCCTGGGACAGGGAGTAGAAATGAGCAGTTCTTC	CASSDPGTGSRNEQFF
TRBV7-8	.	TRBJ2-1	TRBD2	TGTGCCAGCAGCTCCCTAACCGGGACTAGAGGCACTGCGCAGTTCTTC	CASSSLTGTRGTAQFF
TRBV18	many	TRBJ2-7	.	TGTGCCAGCTCACCCCGACAGGACAGCTACGAGCAGTACTTC	CASSPRQDSYEQYF
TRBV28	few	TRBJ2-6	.	TGTGCCAGCAGTGACAGGCTTGGGGCCAACGTCCTGACTTTC	CASSDRLGANVLTF
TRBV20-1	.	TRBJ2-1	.	TGCAGTGCTGCCCGGGCTAGCGCTTACAATGAGCAGTTCTTC	CSAARASAYNEQFF
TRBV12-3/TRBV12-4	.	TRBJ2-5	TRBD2	TGTGCCAGCAGTTTAACTAGCGGGCCAGAGACCCAGTACTTC	CASSLTSGPETQYF
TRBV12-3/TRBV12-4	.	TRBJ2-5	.	TGTGCCAGCAGTTCCCCGCCTGGGGAGACCCAGTACTTC	CASSSPPGETQYF
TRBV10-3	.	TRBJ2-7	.	TGTGCCATCAGACAGGTTGAATCCTACGAGCAGTACTTC	CAIRQVESYEQYF
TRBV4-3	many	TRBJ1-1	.	TGCGCCAGCAGCTGGGGGATGAACACTGAAGCTTTCTTT	CASSWGMNTEAFF
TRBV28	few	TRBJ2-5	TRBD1	TGTGCCAGTCAAACCCCAGGGGGCGCGATAGAGACCCAGTACTTC	CASQTPGGAIETQYF
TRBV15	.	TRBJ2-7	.	TGTGCCACCAGCTCGGACAGATTCTCCTACGAGCAGTACTTC	CATSSDRFSYEQYF
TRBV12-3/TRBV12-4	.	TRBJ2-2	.	TGTGCCAGCAGTTTTGGAGTTCTAACCGGGGAGCTGTTTTTT	CASSFGVLTGELFF
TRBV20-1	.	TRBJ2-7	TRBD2	TGCAGTGCTAGAGTTCTAGCGGGAGACGAGCAGTACTTC	CSARVLAGDEQYF
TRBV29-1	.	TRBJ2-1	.	TGCAGCCACCCTACAGGAAATGAGCAGTTCTTC	CSHPTGNEQFF
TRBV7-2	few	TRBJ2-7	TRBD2	TGTGCCAGCAGCAAATTAGCGGGACTAATAATCGACGAGCAGTACTTC	CASSKLAGLIIDEQYF
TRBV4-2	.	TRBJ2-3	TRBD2	TGTGCCAGCAGCCAAGTGATATGGACTAGCGGGAGGAATACGCAGTATTTT	CASSQVIWTSGRNTQYF
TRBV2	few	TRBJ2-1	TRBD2	TGTGCCAGCAGTGAATTTTCCGGACTAGCGGGAGTTATGGAGCAGTTCTTC	CASSEFSGLAGVMEQFF
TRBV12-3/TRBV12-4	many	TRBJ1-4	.	TGTGCCAGCAAATCCTCAACTAATGAAAAACTGTTTTTT	CASKSSTNEKLFF
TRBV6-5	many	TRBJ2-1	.	TGTGCCAGCAGTTACTCACAGGGCCCCTACAATGAGCAGTTCTTC	CASSYSQGPYNEQFF